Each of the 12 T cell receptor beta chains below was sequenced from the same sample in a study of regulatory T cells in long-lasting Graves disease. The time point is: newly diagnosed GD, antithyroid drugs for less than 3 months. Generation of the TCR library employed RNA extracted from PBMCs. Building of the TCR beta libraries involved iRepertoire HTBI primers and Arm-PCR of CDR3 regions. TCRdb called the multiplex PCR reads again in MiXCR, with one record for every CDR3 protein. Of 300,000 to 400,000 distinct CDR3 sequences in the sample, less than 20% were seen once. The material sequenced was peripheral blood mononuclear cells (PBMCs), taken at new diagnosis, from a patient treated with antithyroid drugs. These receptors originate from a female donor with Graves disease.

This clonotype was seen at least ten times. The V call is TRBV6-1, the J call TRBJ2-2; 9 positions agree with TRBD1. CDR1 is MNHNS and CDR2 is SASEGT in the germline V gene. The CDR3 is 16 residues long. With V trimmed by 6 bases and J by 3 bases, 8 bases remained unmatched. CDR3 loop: CASSPGTGYYTGELFF. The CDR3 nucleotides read TGTGCCAGCAGCCCCGGGACAGGGTATTACACCGGGGAGCTGTTTTTT.

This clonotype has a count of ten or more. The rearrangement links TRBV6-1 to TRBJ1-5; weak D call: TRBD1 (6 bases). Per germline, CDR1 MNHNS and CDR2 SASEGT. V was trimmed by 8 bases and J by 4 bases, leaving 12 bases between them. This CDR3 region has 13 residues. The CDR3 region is CASRQEGNQPQHF. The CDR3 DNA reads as TGTGCCAGCCGACAGGAGGGTAATCAGCCCCAGCATTTT.

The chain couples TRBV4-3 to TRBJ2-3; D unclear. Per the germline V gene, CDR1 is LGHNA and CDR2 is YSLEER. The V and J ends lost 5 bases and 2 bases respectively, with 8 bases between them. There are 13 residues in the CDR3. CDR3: CASSILATDTQYF. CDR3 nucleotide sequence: TGCGCCAGCAGCATACTCGCCACAGATACGCAGTATTTT.

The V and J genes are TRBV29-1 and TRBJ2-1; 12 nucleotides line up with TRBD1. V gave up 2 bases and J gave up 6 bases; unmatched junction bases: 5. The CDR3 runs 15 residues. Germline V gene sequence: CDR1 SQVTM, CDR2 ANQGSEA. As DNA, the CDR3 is TGCAGCGTTGAATGGGGACAGGGGGCCACCAATGAGCAGTTCTTC. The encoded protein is CSVEWGQGATNEQFF.

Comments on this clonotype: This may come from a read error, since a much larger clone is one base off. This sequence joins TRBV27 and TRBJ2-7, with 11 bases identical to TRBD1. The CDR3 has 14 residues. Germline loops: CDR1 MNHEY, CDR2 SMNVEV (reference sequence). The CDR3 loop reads CASSLDRGPYERYF. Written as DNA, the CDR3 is TGTGCCAGCAGTTTGGACAGGGGGCCCTACGAGCGGTACTTC.

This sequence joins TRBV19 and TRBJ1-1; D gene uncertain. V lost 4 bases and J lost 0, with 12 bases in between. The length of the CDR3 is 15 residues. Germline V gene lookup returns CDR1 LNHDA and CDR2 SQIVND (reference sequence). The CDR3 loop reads CASSTRHTMNTEAFF. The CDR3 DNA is TGTGCCAGTAGTACCAGACATACTATGAACACTGAAGCTTTCTTT.

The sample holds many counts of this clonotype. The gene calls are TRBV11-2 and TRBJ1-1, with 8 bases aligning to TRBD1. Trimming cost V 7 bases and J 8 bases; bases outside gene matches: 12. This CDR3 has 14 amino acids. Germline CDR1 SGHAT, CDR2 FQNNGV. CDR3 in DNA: TGTGCCAGCACCCAGGACAGGGATCGGGACGAAGCTTTCTTT. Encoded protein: CASTQDRDRDEAFF.

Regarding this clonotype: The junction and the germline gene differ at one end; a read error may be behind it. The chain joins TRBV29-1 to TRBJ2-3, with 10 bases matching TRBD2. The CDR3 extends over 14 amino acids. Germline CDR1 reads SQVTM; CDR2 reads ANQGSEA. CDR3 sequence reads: CSVAGTSVTDTRYF. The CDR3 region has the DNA TGCAGCGTAGCCGGGACTAGCGTAACAGATACGCGGTATTTT.

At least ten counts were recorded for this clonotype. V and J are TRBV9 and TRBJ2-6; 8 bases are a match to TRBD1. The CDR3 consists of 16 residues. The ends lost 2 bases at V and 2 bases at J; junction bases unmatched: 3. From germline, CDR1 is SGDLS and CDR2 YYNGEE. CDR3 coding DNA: TGTGCCAGCAGCGTCAGACAGGGGACTGGGGCCAACGTCCTGACTTTC. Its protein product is CASSVRQGTGANVLTF.

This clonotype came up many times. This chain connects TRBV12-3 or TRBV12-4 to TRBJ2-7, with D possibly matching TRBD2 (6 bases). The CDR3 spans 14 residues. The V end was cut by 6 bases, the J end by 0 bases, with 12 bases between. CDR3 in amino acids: CASSPGTLSYEQYF. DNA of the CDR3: TGTGCCAGCAGCCCCGGGACTCTCTCCTACGAGCAGTACTTC.

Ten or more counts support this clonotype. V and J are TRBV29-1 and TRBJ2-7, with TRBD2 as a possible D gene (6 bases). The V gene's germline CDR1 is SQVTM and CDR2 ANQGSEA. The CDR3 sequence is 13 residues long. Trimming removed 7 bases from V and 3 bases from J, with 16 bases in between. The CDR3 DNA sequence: TGCAGCGCTGGGACTTCAGTTAACTACGAGCAGTACTTC. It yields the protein CSAGTSVNYEQYF.

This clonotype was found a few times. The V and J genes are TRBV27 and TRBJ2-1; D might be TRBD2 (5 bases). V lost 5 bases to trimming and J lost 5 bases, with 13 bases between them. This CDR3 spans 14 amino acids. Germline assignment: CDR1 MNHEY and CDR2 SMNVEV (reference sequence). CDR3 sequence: CASSPGSAHNEQFF. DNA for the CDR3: TGTGCCAGCAGTCCGGGGAGTGCCCACAATGAGCAGTTCTTC.